The TCR beta chain under discussion was sequenced for a study of blood T cell repertoires in COVID-19. Study overall: Samples came from the United States, Italy and Spain, spanning acute and convalescent COVID-19. T cells, B-cell-depleted T cells, or PBMCs provided the cDNA or gDNA that served as material.

As handled by the study authors: Reference gene primer amplification gave nucleated cell count estimates. The protocol was immunoSEQ multiplex PCR, while the TCRdb copy is restricted to in-frame clones and leaves out a portion. V, J and clone size are taken as reported in that table, and D and trimming were inferred from the DNA itself. Of 150,000 to 200,000 clones in the sample, around four fifths were seen once. The CDR3 runs to 19 residues. This chain connects TRBV21-1 to TRBJ2-4; the table's D gene call, TRBD2, was not cross checked with the DNA. TRBV21-1 is listed as a pseudogene. Sample: peripheral blood. The TCR originated in a human donor in a cohort sampled during active COVID-19. The CDR3 here is CASSKAGGVCTGAKNIQYF. As DNA, the CDR3 is TGTGCCAGCAGCAAAGCCGGGGGTGTATGTACCGGAGCCAAAAACATTCAGTACTTC.